This TCR beta chain is from a study of T-cell reconstitution after alpha-beta-depleted transplantation in children. The TCRbeta library incorporated unique molecular identifiers. TCRdb independently ran MiXCR on the PCR reads; one entry per CDR3 protein. The table lists some 200,000 distinct CDR3 sequences, 7.5% to 9.5% of them singletons. Trimming took 6 bases from V and 3 from J, leaving 12 bases between them. This CDR3 spans 13 amino acids. CDR1 and CDR2 from the germline V gene are DFQATT and SNEGSKA (reference sequence). Ten or more counts support this clonotype. The TCR comes from a male patient between 2 and 10 years old who had a stem cell transplant for acute myeloid leukemia, so the T cells may come from the graft donor. This specimen consisted of PBMCs, mostly from graft donor cells, obtained 360 days after TCRalphabeta/CD19-depleted stem cell transplant. The chain employs TRBV20-1 and TRBJ2-4, with D possibly being TRBD1 (6 bases). DNA of the CDR3: TGCAGTGCCAAAACAGGGATCAAAAACATTCAGTACTTC. It specifies CSAKTGIKNIQYF.